This is a list of T cell receptor beta chains from one sample in a study of blood T cell repertoires in COVID-19. The protocol was immunoSEQ multiplex PCR, while the TCRdb copy is restricted to in-frame clones and leaves out a portion. The table includes over 250,000 clones, roughly four fifths detected once. Sequences were obtained from peripheral blood. These receptors were collected from a woman aged 50 to 60 who had recovered from COVID-19. Both conserved end residues are part of each CDR3. The D gene is left open where the match is weak. Not all rows give a size; the values are once, few, many and, for expanded clones, a class.

D gene,V gene,clone size,J gene,CDR3 protein,CDR3 DNA
TRBD1,TRBV19,.,TRBJ2-1,CASSSPGTGGYNEQFF,TGTGCCAGTAGCAGCCCCGGGACAGGGGGATACAATGAGCAGTTCTTC
.,TRBV6-5,.,TRBJ1-3,CASSYNRDSGNTIYF,TGTGCCAGCAGTTACAACAGAGACTCTGGAAACACCATATATTTT
TRBD2,TRBV28,.,TRBJ2-7,CASSGSAGAGYEQYF,TGTGCCAGCAGTGGATCAGCGGGAGCGGGCTACGAGCAGTACTTC
TRBD1,TRBV7-2,.,TRBJ1-2,CASSLAGTGGRVGYGYTF,TGTGCCAGCAGCTTAGCGGGGACAGGGGGCCGTGTTGGATATGGCTACACCTTC
.,TRBV19,.,TRBJ2-2,CASSIQAGTGELFF,TGTGCCAGTAGTATCCAGGCGGGCACCGGGGAGCTGTTTTTT
TRBD2,TRBV4-1,.,TRBJ2-7,CASSQEGNGGGSPEQYF,TGCGCCAGCAGCCAAGAGGGTAACGGGGGGGGGTCACCCGAGCAGTACTTC
.,TRBV2,once,TRBJ2-3,CASSSDTQYF,TGTGCCAGCAGTTCTGATACGCAGTATTTT
.,TRBV7-9,.,TRBJ2-1,CASSLGSGVEQFF,TGTGCCAGCAGCTTAGGGTCGGGGGTGGAGCAGTTCTTC
.,TRBV18,.,TRBJ2-4,CASSPVKLGGLNIQYF,TGTGCCAGCTCACCGGTAAAATTAGGGGGTCTAAACATTCAGTACTTC
.,TRBV29-1,.,TRBJ1-1,CSVADRLNTEAFF,TGCAGCGTCGCGGACAGATTGAACACTGAAGCTTTCTTT
.,TRBV28,.,TRBJ1-3,CASSAPGVSGNTIYF,TGTGCCAGCAGTGCACCAGGGGTTTCTGGAAACACCATATATTTT
TRBD1,TRBV4-3,.,TRBJ2-7,CASSQDLGQPYEQYF,TGCGCCAGCAGCCAAGATCTGGGACAGCCGTACGAGCAGTACTTC
TRBD2,TRBV4-3,.,TRBJ2-4,CASSQDASGTGAKNIQYF,TGCGCCAGCAGCCAAGATGCTAGCGGGACTGGAGCCAAAAACATTCAGTACTTC
TRBD2,TRBV11-3,.,TRBJ2-3,CASSSRTSGTADTQYF,TGTGCCAGCAGCTCACGGACTAGCGGGACCGCAGATACGCAGTATTTT
TRBD2,TRBV9,.,TRBJ2-1,CASSVGLAGGSRSYNEQFF,TGTGCCAGCAGCGTAGGATTAGCGGGAGGGTCTCGCTCCTACAATGAGCAGTTCTTC
TRBD1,TRBV5-1,few,TRBJ1-3,CASSLAGGINTIYF,TGCGCCAGCAGCTTGGCAGGGGGCATAAACACCATATATTTT
.,TRBV28,.,TRBJ1-1,CASSPSTVLNTEAFF,TGTGCCAGCAGTCCCTCGACAGTCCTGAACACTGAAGCTTTCTTT
.,TRBV5-1,once,TRBJ1-2,CASGRDYGYTF,TGCGCCAGCGGCAGGGACTATGGCTACACCTTC
TRBD1,TRBV5-1,.,TRBJ2-7,CASRRTGTYEQYF,TGCGCCAGCAGACGGACAGGGACCTACGAGCAGTACTTC
TRBD1,TRBV7-7,.,TRBJ2-1,CASSLGQGAGNEQFF,TGTGCCAGCAGCCTTGGACAGGGGGCGGGTAATGAGCAGTTCTTC
.,TRBV7-8,.,TRBJ1-1,CASSLDLAGGRAEAFF,TGTGCCAGCAGCTTAGATCTAGCGGGGGGTAGGGCTGAAGCTTTCTTT
TRBD1,TRBV5-8,.,TRBJ1-2,CASSRQGLYGYTF,TGTGCCAGCAGCCGACAGGGGCTCTATGGCTACACCTTC
TRBD1,TRBV28,.,TRBJ1-6,CASSSTGGSPHSPLHF,TGTGCCAGCAGTTCTACAGGGGGCAGTCCCCATTCACCCCTCCACTTT